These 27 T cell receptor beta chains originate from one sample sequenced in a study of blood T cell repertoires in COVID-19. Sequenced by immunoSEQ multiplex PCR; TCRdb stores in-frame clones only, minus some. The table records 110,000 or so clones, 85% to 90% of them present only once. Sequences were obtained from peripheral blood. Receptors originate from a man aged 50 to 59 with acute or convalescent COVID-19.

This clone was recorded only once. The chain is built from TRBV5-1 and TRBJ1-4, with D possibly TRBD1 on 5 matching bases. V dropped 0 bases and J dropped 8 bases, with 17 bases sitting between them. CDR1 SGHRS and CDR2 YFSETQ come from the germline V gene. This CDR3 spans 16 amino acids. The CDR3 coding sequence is TGCGCCAGCAGCTTGGATTCTCCGACAGAAATCGAAAAACTGTTTTTT. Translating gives CASSLDSPTEIEKLFF.

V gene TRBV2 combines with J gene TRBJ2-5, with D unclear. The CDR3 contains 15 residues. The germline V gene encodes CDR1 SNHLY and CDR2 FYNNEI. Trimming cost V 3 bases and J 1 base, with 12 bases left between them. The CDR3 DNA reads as TGTGCCAGCAGTGACGAAGCATATTCCCAAGAGACCCAGTACTTC. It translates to CASSDEAYSQETQYF.

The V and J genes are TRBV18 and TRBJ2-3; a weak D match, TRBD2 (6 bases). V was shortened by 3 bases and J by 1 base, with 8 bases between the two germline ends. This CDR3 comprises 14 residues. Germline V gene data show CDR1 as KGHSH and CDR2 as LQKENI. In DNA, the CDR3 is TGTGCCAGCTCACCCCCGGGGGGCACAGATACGCAGTATTTT. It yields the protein CASSPPGGTDTQYF.

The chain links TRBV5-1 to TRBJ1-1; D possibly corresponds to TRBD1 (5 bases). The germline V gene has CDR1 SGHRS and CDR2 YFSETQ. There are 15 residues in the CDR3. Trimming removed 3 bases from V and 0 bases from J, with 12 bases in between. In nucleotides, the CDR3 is TGCGCCAGCAGCTCGGAACAGGCGCTGAACACTGAAGCTTTCTTT. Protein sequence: CASSSEQALNTEAFF.

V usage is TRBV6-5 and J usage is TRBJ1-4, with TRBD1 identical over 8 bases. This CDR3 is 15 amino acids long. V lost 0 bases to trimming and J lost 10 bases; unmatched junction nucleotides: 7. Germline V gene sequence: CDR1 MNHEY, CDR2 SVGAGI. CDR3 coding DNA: TGTGCCAGCAGTTACTCCGGGACAGGAGGACGAAAACTGTTTTTT. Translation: CASSYSGTGGRKLFF.

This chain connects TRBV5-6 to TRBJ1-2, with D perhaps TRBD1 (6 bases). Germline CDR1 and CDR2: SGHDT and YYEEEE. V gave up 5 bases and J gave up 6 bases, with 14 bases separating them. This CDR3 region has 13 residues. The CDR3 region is CASSPTGINGYTF. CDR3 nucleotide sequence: TGTGCCAGCAGTCCCACAGGGATAAATGGCTACACCTTC. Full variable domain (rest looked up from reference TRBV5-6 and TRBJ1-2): DAGVTQSPTHLIKTRGQQVTLRCSPKSGHDTVSWYQQALGQGPQFIFQYYEEEERQRGNFPDRFSGHQFPNYSSELNVNALLLGDSALYLCASSPTGINGYTFGSGTRLTVV.

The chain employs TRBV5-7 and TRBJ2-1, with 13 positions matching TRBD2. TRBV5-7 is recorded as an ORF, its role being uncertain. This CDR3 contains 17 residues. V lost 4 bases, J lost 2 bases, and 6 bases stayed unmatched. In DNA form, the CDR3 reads TGTGCCAGCAGCCCCCCGGGACTAGCGGGACCCTACAATGAGCAGTTCTTC. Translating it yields CASSPPGLAGPYNEQFF.

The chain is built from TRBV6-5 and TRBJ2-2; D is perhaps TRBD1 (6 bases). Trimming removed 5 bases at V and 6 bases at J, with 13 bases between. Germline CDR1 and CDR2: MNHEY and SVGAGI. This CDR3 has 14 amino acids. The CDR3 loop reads CASSQQGWAGELFF. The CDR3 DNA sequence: TGTGCCAGCAGTCAACAGGGTTGGGCCGGGGAGCTGTTTTTT.

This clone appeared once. The CDR3 loop is CASSSSLYEQYF. In DNA form, the CDR3 reads TGTGCCAGCAGCTCCTCTTTATACGAGCAGTACTTC. The chain joins TRBV21-1 to TRBJ2-7; the table gives TRBD2 as D, unverified against the DNA. TRBV21-1 is given as a pseudogene. The CDR3 runs to 12 residues.

The CDR3 loop is CAWSVSSYGYTF. The CDR3 nucleotides are TGTGCCTGGAGTGTCTCCTCCTATGGCTACACCTTC. This chain connects TRBV30 to TRBJ1-2; D ambiguous. The CDR3 contains 12 residues. Deletions cut 0 bases from V and 4 bases from J, with 6 bases between. CDR1 and CDR2 (germline): GTSNPN, SVGIG (reference sequence). The entire variable domain, with the rest obtained from reference TRBV30 and TRBJ1-2, is as follows: SQTIHQWPATLVQPVGSPLSLECTVEGTSNPNLYWYRQAAGRGLQLLFYSVGIGQISSEVPQNLSASRPQDRQFILSSKKLLLSDSGFYLCAWSVSSYGYTFGSGTRLTVV.

The CDR3 here is CATSESSGGGYNEQFF. The CDR3 nucleotides read TGTGCCACCAGTGAGTCCTCCGGGGGGGGCTACAATGAGCAGTTCTTC. The chain has TRBV24-1 and TRBJ2-1; TRBD2 matches 8 bases. J lost 3 bases, V lost 4 bases, and 7 bases had no gene match. This CDR3 has 16 residues. The V gene's germline CDR1 is KGHDR and CDR2 SFDVKD.

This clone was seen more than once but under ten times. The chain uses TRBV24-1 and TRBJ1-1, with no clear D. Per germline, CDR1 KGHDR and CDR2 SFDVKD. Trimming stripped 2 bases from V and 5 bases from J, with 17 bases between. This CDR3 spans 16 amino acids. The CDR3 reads CATSDSQGVTGTEAFF. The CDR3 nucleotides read TGTGCCACCAGTGATTCGCAAGGAGTCACTGGGACTGAAGCTTTCTTT.

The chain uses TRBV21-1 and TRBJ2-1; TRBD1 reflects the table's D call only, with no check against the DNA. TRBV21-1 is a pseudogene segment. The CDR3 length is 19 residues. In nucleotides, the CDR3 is TGTGCCAGCAGCTCTCCGACAGGGGGCCCCTCCTGTAGTTTAGTTTTGCAGTTCTTC. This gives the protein CASSSPTGGPSCSLVLQFF.

CDR3 in DNA: TGTGCCAGCAAACAGCCCCTGGGGGGACACGAGCAGTACTTC. Its protein product is CASKQPLGGHEQYF. The chain uses TRBV7-9 and TRBJ2-7; D possibly corresponds to TRBD2 (6 bases). The CDR3 consists of 14 residues. The germline V and J ends were trimmed by 7 bases and 5 bases, with 18 bases remaining between them. In germline, CDR1 is SEHNR, CDR2 FQNEAQ (reference sequence). The entire variable domain, with the rest obtained from reference TRBV7-9 and TRBJ2-7, is as follows: DTGVSQNPRHKITKRGQNVTFRCDPISEHNRLYWYRQTLGQGPEFLTYFQNEAQLEKSRLLSDRFSAERPKGSFSTLEIQRTEQGDSAMYLCASKQPLGGHEQYFGPGTRLTVT.

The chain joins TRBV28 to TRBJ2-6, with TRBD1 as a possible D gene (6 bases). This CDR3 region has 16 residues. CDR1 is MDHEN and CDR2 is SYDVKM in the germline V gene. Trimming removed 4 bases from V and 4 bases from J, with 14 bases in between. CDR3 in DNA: TGTGCCAGCAGTTGGGGGCTGCGGTCCGGGGCCAACGTCCTGACTTTC. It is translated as CASSWGLRSGANVLTF.

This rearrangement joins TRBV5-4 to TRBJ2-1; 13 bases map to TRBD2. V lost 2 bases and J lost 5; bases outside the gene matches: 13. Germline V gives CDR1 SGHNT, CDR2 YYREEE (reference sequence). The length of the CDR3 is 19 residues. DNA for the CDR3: TGTGCCAGCAGCTTACCGGGACTAGCGGGACCTCGTCCCCACAATGAGCAGTTCTTC. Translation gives CASSLPGLAGPRPHNEQFF.

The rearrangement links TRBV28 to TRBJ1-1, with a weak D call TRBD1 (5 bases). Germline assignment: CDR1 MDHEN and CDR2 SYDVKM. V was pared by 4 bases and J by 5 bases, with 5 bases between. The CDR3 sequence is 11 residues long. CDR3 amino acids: CASSYRTEAFF. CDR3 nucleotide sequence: TGTGCCAGCAGTTACAGGACTGAAGCTTTCTTT.

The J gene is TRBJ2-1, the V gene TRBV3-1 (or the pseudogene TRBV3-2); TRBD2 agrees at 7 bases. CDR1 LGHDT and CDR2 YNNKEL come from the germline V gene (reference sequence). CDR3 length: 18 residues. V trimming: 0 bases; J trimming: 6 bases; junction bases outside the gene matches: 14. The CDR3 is CASSQERGLVKLRNEQFF. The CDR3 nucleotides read TGTGCCAGCAGCCAAGAGAGAGGACTAGTAAAACTCCGCAATGAGCAGTTCTTC.

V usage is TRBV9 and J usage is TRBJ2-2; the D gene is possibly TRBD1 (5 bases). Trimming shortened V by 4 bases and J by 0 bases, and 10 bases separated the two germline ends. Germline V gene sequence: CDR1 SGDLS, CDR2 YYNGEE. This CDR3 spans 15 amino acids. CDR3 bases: TGTGCCAGCAGCTCCGGACATACGAACACCGGGGAGCTGTTTTTT. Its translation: CASSSGHTNTGELFF.

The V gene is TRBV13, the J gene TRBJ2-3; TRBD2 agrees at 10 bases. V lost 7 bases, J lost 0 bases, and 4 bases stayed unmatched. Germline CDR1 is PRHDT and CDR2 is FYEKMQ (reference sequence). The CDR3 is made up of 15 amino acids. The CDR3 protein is CASTQRGGSTDTQYF. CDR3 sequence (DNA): TGTGCCAGCACCCAGCGGGGGGGCAGCACAGATACGCAGTATTTT.

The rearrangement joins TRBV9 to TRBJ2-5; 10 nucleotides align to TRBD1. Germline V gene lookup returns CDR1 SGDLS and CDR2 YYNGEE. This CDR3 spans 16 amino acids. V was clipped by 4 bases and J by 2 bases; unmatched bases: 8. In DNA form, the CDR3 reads TGTGCCAGCAGCCCCAAGGGACAGGGGCCTCAAGAGACCCAGTACTTC. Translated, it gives CASSPKGQGPQETQYF.

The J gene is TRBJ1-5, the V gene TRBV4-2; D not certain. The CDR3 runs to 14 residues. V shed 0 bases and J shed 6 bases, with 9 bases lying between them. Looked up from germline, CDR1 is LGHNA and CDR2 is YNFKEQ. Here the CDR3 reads CASSQDNRGQPQHF. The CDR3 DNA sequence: TGTGCCAGCAGCCAAGATAACCGGGGTCAGCCCCAGCATTTT.

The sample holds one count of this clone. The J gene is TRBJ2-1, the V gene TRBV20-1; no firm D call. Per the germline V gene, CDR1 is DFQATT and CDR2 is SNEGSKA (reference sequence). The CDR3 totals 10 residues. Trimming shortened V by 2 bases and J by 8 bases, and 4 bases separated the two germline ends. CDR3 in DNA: TGCAGTGCTAGACAGTATGAGCAGTTCTTC. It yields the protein CSARQYEQFF.

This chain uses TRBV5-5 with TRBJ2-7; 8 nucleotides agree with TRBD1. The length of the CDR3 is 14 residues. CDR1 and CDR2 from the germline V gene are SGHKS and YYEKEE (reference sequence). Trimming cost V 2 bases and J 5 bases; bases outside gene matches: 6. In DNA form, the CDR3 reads TGTGCCAGCAGCTTTGCGGACAGGGAGGACGAGCAGTACTTC. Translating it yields CASSFADREDEQYF.

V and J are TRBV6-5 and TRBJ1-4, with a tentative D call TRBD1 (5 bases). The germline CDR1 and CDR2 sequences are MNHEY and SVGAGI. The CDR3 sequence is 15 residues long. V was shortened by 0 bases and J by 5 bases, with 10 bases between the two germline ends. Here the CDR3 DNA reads TGTGCCAGCAGTTACTCGGGGGGGTTAAATGAAAAACTGTTTTTT. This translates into CASSYSGGLNEKLFF.

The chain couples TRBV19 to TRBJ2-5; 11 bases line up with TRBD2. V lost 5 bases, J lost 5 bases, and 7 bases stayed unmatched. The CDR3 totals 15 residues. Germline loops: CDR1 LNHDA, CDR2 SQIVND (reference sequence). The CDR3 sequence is CASSPGTSGRETQYF. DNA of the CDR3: TGTGCCAGTAGTCCCGGGACTAGCGGTCGGGAGACCCAGTACTTC.

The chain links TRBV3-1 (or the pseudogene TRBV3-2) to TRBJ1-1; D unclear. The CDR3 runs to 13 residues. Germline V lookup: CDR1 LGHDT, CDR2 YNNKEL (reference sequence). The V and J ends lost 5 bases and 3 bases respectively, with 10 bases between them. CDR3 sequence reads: CASSGRADTEAFF. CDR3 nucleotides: TGTGCCAGCAGCGGGAGAGCGGACACTGAAGCTTTCTTT.